The source of this T cell receptor (beta chain) is a study of T-cell reconstitution after alpha-beta-depleted transplantation in children (dated by TCRdb to the mid-2010s). As for the study more broadly: Using TCR repertoire profiling, the study quantitatively followed how T-cell immune reconstitution unfolded in children after TCRalphabeta/CD19-depleted allogeneic hematopoietic cell transplantation.

The CDR3 runs 13 amino acids, cysteine and phenylalanine included. Of all the DNA, just the CDR3 is kept, 39 bases in frame from base 1. The V end loses 0 bases and the J end loses 5 bases, and a stretch of 7 bases separates them. The library came from PCR. The run used an Illumina HiSeq 2500. To normalize quantification of the TCRbeta repertoire, the TCR libraries were built with molecular barcoding that relied on unique molecular identifiers. In TCRdb, the public reads were trimmed at Q25 with fastp and aligned with MiXCR, with productive beta chains retained. Duplicate CDR3 protein sequences are folded into a single record with the most common DNA and genes. Across this sample there are 670,000 or so distinct CDR3 sequences, with around 13% seen only once. Jointly, the top ten make up around 0.76% of the sample. Ten or more counts support this clonotype. The antigen it binds to is not known. No qualities accompany the bases; no much larger clone lies one base away.

What the treatment or condition label conveys for this sample: allogeneic hematopoietic cell transplantation with graft depleted of TCRalphabeta T cells and CD19 B cells. TCRalphabeta/CD19-depleted allogeneic hematopoietic cell grafts were given to the transplant recipients, all of whom were children. What the work shows at the level of the full study, not this receptor alone: The high TCRbeta diversity at day 60 in some patients was ascribed to recipient T cells and intrathymic progenitors that had survived conditioning. About two months after transplant, the apparently early recovery of alphabetaT-cell counts reportedly depended on just several hundred clones that had expanded rapidly and came from non-depleted graft cells. Hyperexpanded clone frequencies declined over subsequent months; after one year, T-cell counts and TCRbeta diversity were mostly attributed to newly produced T cells.

The receptor was isolated from a girl aged 2 to 10 with congenital amegakaryocytic thrombocytopenia, due to receive a stem cell transplant. Recombination connected TRBV12-3 or TRBV12-4 to TRBJ2-5, with no reliable assignment of the D segment. The material sequenced was PBMCs, taken before TCRalphabeta/CD19-depleted stem cell transplant. CDR3 loop: CASSLAAWETQYF. The nucleotide sequence reads TGTGCCAGCAGTTTAGCCGCCTGGGAGACCCAGTACTTC.